This T cell receptor (beta chain) appears in the sequencing data of a study of control samples from healthy donors and cancer patients. Germline V gene data show CDR1 as MNHEY and CDR2 as SVGEGT. This CDR3 has 14 residues. V lost 5 bases to trimming and J lost 3 bases, with 11 bases between them. Method: immunoSEQ multiplex PCR; TCRdb's copy keeps in-frame clones and lacks some. The sample shows approximately 69,000 clones, approximately 89% of them seen only once. This sequence originates from a man between 60 and 75 years old with colorectal cancer. The V call is TRBV6-2 or TRBV6-3, the J call TRBJ1-5, with a possible D match to TRBD1 (5 bases). The sample taken for sequencing was PBMCs. This CDR3 reads CASSTHRFNQPQHF. The CDR3, as DNA: TGTGCCAGCAGTACCCACAGGTTCAATCAGCCCCAGCATTTT.